Sequencing of this T cell receptor (beta chain) was carried out in a study of blood T cell repertoires in COVID-19. Study as a whole: Sites in the United States, Italy and Spain provided acute and convalescent COVID-19 samples.

Per the authors' pipeline: Amplification from reference gene primers served as the basis for estimated nucleated cell counts. Produced via immunoSEQ multiplex PCR; TCRdb's table is partial and in-frame only. Clone size and the V and J calls come from that table; the DNA yielded D and trimming. Here the sample spans 100,000 to 150,000 clones, 88% being singletons. CDR3 size: 15 residues. With 8 bases clipped from V and 2 bases from J, the junction kept 6 bases outside the gene matches. Germline loops: CDR1 MNHEY, CDR2 SVGAGI. The sample was peripheral blood. The source is a human donor in a cohort sampled during active COVID-19. This chain connects TRBV6-5 to TRBJ1-4; 9 nucleotides align to TRBD1. DNA of the CDR3: TGTGCCAGCGCGGGACAGGGAGTCACTAATGAAAAACTGTTTTTT. Protein: CASAGQGVTNEKLFF.